One and the same sample provided the 27 T cell receptor beta chains below, sequenced in a study of tumor-infiltrating lymphocytes in primary liver carcinoma. The authors made TCR beta cDNA from roughly 480 ng total RNA with a constant-region primer. Three nested multiplex PCR rounds, a slightly modified ARM-PCR, produced the libraries for TCR beta. A C-beta reverse primer and TRBV1-TRBV30 forward primers served in each of the first two PCR rounds, at 10 cycles apiece. TCRdb itself ran the multiplex PCR reads through MiXCR, one entry per CDR3 protein. The sample lists 90,000 to 150,000 distinct CDR3 sequences; 55% to 70% were seen once. Extraction of RNA together with DNA used about 17-31 mg of unsorted bulk tissue. The material sequenced was tumor-adjacent normal liver tissue. All receptors come from a woman aged 55-70 years with primary liver carcinoma and hepatitis B virus infection.

On this clonotype itself: As the CDR3 is not closed by the conserved phenylalanine or tryptophan, this likely results from a read error. The rearrangement links TRBV5-6 to TRBJ2-7; D gene ambiguous. In germline, CDR1 is SGHDT, CDR2 YYEEEE. The ends were cut back, 4 bases at V and 0 bases at J, with 11 bases in the middle. This CDR3 region has 14 residues. CDR3 loop: CASSRGPTSYEQYL. CDR3 bases: TGTGCCAGCAGCCGAGGACCGACCTCCTACGAGCAGTACCTC.

The table lists this clonotype with a count of one. A much larger clone differs from this one at a single base, so this may be a read error. The chain links TRBV7-9 to TRBJ2-3, with 7 bases aligning to TRBD2. This CDR3 has 14 amino acids. With 8 bases clipped from V and 4 bases from J, the junction kept 9 bases outside the gene matches. Germline V gives CDR1 SEHNR, CDR2 FQNEAQ (reference sequence). CDR3 amino acids: CASSEARGADTQYF. The CDR3 DNA reads as TGTGCCAGCTCTGAAGCTCGGGGGGCAGATACGCAGTATTTT.

Note on this clonotype: One junction end does not reproduce the germline sequence, and a read error may be involved. The V call is TRBV19, the J call TRBJ2-7; 7 positions match TRBD2. This CDR3 is 14 amino acids long. Germline-derived CDR1 and CDR2 are LNHDA and SQIVND (reference sequence). The CDR3 spells CASNPGRGSYELYF. CDR3 nucleotide sequence: TGTGCCAGTAACCCGGGGAGGGGAAGCTACGAGCTGTACTTC.

There are a few counts of this clonotype. The J gene is TRBJ2-3, the V gene TRBV18; D remains ambiguous. The CDR3 is made up of 13 amino acids. V lost 2 bases, J lost 5 bases, and 8 bases lay in between. Germline-derived CDR1 and CDR2 are KGHSH and LQKENI. CDR3 amino acids: CASSPGLRDTQYF. The CDR3 bases are TGTGCCAGCTCACCAGGGTTGAGAGATACGCAGTATTTT.

The table lists this clonotype with many counts. V gene TRBV12-3 or TRBV12-4 combines with J gene TRBJ1-6, with D tentatively TRBD1 (5 bases). Trimming removed 3 bases at V and 8 bases at J, with 11 bases between. The length of the CDR3 is 14 residues. The CDR3 reads CASSLGGRYSPLHF. CDR3 sequence (DNA): TGTGCCAGCAGTTTGGGGGGACGGTATTCACCCCTCCACTTT.

This clonotype was found once. Here the CDR3 omits its conserved ending phenylalanine or tryptophan, so a read error is the likely source. The DNA is omitted, as the CDR3 cannot be located on it reliably, and the CDR3 follows TCRdb's listing. The chain combines TRBV12-3 or TRBV12-4 with TRBJ1-2. Termini included, the CDR3 measures 11 amino acids. The CDR3 loop is CGSTLGGESGL.

The sample holds a few counts of this clonotype. The rearrangement uses TRBV11-3 and TRBJ2-7; D not certain. This CDR3 has 13 amino acids. CDR1 and CDR2 (germline): SGHNT, YENEEA. CDR3 residues: CVSSLEYGPEQYF. The DNA for the CDR3 is TGTGTCAGTAGCTTAGAGTACGGGCCCGAGCAGTACTTC. Complete variable domain (other parts from reference TRBV11-3 and TRBJ2-7): EAGVVQSPRYKIIEKKQPVAFWCNPISGHNTLYWYLQNLGQGPELLIRYENEEAVDDSQLPKDRFSAERLKGVDSTLKIQPAELGDSAVYLCVSSLEYGPEQYFGPGTRLTVT.

A single count supports this clonotype. This may come from a read error, since a much larger clone is one base off. The chain uses TRBV7-9 and TRBJ2-1, with D possibly matching TRBD2 (5 bases). Germline V gene sequence: CDR1 SEHNR, CDR2 FQNEAQ (reference sequence). The CDR3 is 14 amino acids. The CDR3 sequence is CASSLDSGFNELFF. CDR3 in DNA: TGTGCCAGCAGCTTAGATTCGGGGTTCAATGAGCTGTTCTTC.

This clonotype was recorded a few times. Given a much more abundant clone one base away, this may be a read error. CDR3 DNA: TGTGTCATCAGTCAATTCTACAATGAGCAGTTCTTC. Protein product: CVISQFYNEQFF. The chain has TRBV10-3 and TRBJ2-1; D is unclear. The CDR3 is 12 residues long. Germline CDR1 is ENHRY and CDR2 is SYGVKD.

With regard to this clonotype: Likely a read error: the CDR3 ends without its conserved phenylalanine or tryptophan. V gene TRBV28 combines with J gene TRBJ1-1; perhaps TRBD1 as D (5 bases). This CDR3 comprises 11 residues. Germline V gene lookup returns CDR1 MDHEN and CDR2 SYDVKM. The CDR3 reads CTSSYQGRAFL. The CDR3 DNA sequence: TGTACCAGCAGTTACCAGGGAAGGGCTTTCCTT.

The V and J genes are TRBV6-2 or TRBV6-3 and TRBJ1-1, with D uncertain. The V and J ends lost 5 bases and 10 bases respectively, with 14 bases between them. CDR1 MNHEY and CDR2 SVGEGT come from the germline V gene. The CDR3 length is 12 residues. The CDR3 region has the DNA TGTGCCAGCAGTCAGGAGAGCCCTGGAGCTTTCTTT. It specifies CASSQESPGAFF.

Points on this clonotype: This CDR3 fails to terminate in the conserved phenylalanine or tryptophan, so it likely reflects a read error. Because the CDR3's place on the DNA is in doubt, the DNA is left out and the CDR3 is given as listed by TCRdb. The rearrangement joins TRBV6-5 to TRBJ2-7; the listed D gene, TRBD2, was not tested against the DNA. Germline V gene data show CDR1 as MNHEY and CDR2 as SVGAGI. The CDR3 comprises 13 residues, both ends counted. The CDR3 sequence is CASSRPQGSEQYL.

In its sample, this clonotype was seen many times. The CDR3 DNA is TGTGCCAGCAGTGAATCTCGGGGTGTGCAGTTCTTC. Translated, it gives CASSESRGVQFF. The J gene is TRBJ2-1, the V gene TRBV6-4; perhaps TRBD2 as D (5 bases). The CDR3 totals 12 residues. CDR1 and CDR2 from the germline V gene are MRHNA and SNTAGT. Trimming left V 3 bases short and J 12 bases short, with 12 bases between.

Worth noting for this clonotype: Because the CDR3 is missing its conserved closing phenylalanine or tryptophan, this is likely a read error. The DNA is left out, because the CDR3 cannot be placed on it with certainty; the CDR3 is given as TCRdb lists it. The genes are TRBV20-1 and TRBJ2-1; TRBD2, the table's D call, was not compared with the DNA. Germline CDR1 DFQATT, CDR2 SNEGSKA (reference sequence). The CDR3 is 16 amino acids in total, end residues counted. This CDR3 reads CSARTLTSGTGNKRFS.

A word on this clonotype: At one end, the junction sequence differs from germline, possibly due to a read error. This rearrangement joins TRBV29-1 to TRBJ1-1, with a possible D match to TRBD1 (6 bases). The germline gives CDR1 SQVTM, CDR2 ANQGSEA. This CDR3 region has 13 residues. In DNA, the CDR3 is TGTAGCGTCAGGGACAAGGGGGGCACTGAAGCTTTCTTT. This gives the protein CSVRDKGGTEAFF.

The J gene is TRBJ2-7, the V gene TRBV9, with TRBD1 as a possible D gene (5 bases). The V gene's germline CDR1 is SGDLS and CDR2 YYNGEE. The V gene lost 2 bases and the J gene lost 2 bases, with 14 bases spanning the gap. There are 15 residues in the CDR3. The chain's CDR3 is CASSVGPSRAYEQYF. In DNA, the CDR3 is TGTGCCAGCAGCGTCGGGCCTTCCAGGGCCTACGAGCAGTACTTC.

This clonotype was observed once. The conserved final phenylalanine or tryptophan is absent from the CDR3, which likely points to a read error. This rearrangement joins TRBV11-2 to TRBJ1-1; TRBD1 is a possible D gene (5 bases). The CDR3 has 15 residues. V lost 2 bases to trimming and J lost 0 bases, with 10 bases between them. Germline-derived CDR1 and CDR2 are SGHAT and FQNNGV. CDR3 protein: CASSLRGGMNTEAFL. The CDR3 DNA follows: TGTGCCAGCAGCTTACGGGGCGGCATGAACACTGAAGCTTTCTTA.

The CDR3 DNA is TGTGCCAGCAACCATACTAGCGGGAGGGCCATGGGCCTTTCGGAGTTCTTC. Encoded protein: CASNHTSGRAMGLSEFF. The chain has TRBV14 and TRBJ2-1; 13 bases line up with TRBD2. The V and J ends lost 7 bases and 14 bases, in that order; junction bases with no gene match: 20. The germline V gene encodes CDR1 SGHDN and CDR2 FVKESK. CDR3 size: 17 residues.

Worth noting for this clonotype: Its ends do not fully match the called genes, so a read error is possible. The V and J genes are TRBV28 and TRBJ2-1; D could derive from TRBD1 or TRBD2 (5 bases each). The CDR3 sequence is 18 residues long. Germline CDR1 is MDHEN and CDR2 is SYDVKM. CDR3 region: CASLPLRGSRGSYNVQFF. CDR3 DNA sequence: TGTGCCAGCTTACCCCTCCGAGGTAGCCGGGGCTCCTACAATGTGCAGTTCTTC.

Details on this clonotype: As the CDR3 is not closed by the conserved phenylalanine or tryptophan, this likely results from a read error. No DNA is shown, since the ends of the CDR3 on it are uncertain; the CDR3 is the one TCRdb lists. The chain recombines TRBV12-3 or TRBV12-4 with TRBJ2-7; the D segment call TRBD1 is taken from the table without a DNA check. The CDR3 spans 14 amino acids, including both terminal residues. CDR3 sequence: CASSPLTGLGEQCS.

This clonotype occurred a few times. V is TRBV14 and J is TRBJ1-2; no clear D. V was pared by 3 bases and J by 7 bases, with 12 bases between. Germline CDR1 is SGHDN and CDR2 is FVKESK. This CDR3 has 13 residues. CDR3 sequence: CASSHPQLGGYTF. Here the CDR3 DNA reads TGTGCCAGCAGCCATCCCCAGCTGGGTGGCTACACCTTC.

The table lists this clonotype with a few counts. As DNA, the CDR3 is TGTGCCAGCTCACCACCGAGAGAGACCCAGTACTTC. Protein: CASSPPRETQYF. The chain uses TRBV18 and TRBJ2-5; D ambiguous. CDR3 length: 12 amino acids. Germline V gene data show CDR1 as KGHSH and CDR2 as LQKENI. V lost 0 bases to trimming and J lost 4 bases, with 3 bases between them.

This clonotype was found once. One junction end disagrees with the germline gene, perhaps due to a read error. CDR3 residues: CASSSPFAVDTQYF. The CDR3, as DNA: TGCGCCAGCAGCTCCCCATTCGCGGTTGATACGCAGTATTTT. The genes are TRBV11-2 and TRBJ2-3, with D uncertain. Germline CDR1 SGHAT, CDR2 FQNNGV. CDR3 length: 14 amino acids.

V gene TRBV21-1 combines with J gene TRBJ2-7; the table's D call, TRBD1, was not checked against the DNA. TRBV21-1 has pseudogene status. The CDR3 sequence is 17 residues long. In nucleotides, the CDR3 is TGTGCCAGCAGCAAAGCACCCCAGGCGCGGAACCCCTACGAGCAGTGCTTC. It codes for CASSKAPQARNPYEQCF.

With respect to this clonotype: A read error may produce the germline difference seen at one junction end. The J gene is TRBJ2-1, the V gene TRBV11-2; D may correspond to TRBD1 or TRBD2 (6 bases each). CDR3 length: 15 residues. CDR1 and CDR2 (germline): SGHAT, FQNNGV. CDR3: CASSSGRGLYNEQFF. CDR3 DNA sequence: TGCGCCAGCAGTTCTGGCAGGGGACTCTACAATGAGCAGTTCTTC.

Concerning this clonotype: One end of the junction does not line up with germline, which may come from a read error. This chain links TRBV6-1 with TRBJ2-7; 12 bases map to TRBD2. CDR1 and CDR2 (germline): MNHNS, SASEGT. The CDR3 runs to 14 residues. For the CDR3, the DNA is TGTGCCGGCAGTGAGACTAGCGGGAGTGACGAGCAGTACTTC. This encodes CAGSETSGSDEQYF.

In regard to this clonotype: One junction end does not reproduce the germline sequence, and a read error may be involved. V gene TRBV5-5 combines with J gene TRBJ2-5; perhaps TRBD1 as D (5 bases). The CDR3 spans 14 residues. Germline V lookup: CDR1 SGHKS, CDR2 YYEKEE (reference sequence). CDR3 loop: CASRLGVGIEAQYF. In DNA, the CDR3 is TGTGCCAGCCGCTTAGGGGTCGGAATCGAGGCCCAGTACTTC.